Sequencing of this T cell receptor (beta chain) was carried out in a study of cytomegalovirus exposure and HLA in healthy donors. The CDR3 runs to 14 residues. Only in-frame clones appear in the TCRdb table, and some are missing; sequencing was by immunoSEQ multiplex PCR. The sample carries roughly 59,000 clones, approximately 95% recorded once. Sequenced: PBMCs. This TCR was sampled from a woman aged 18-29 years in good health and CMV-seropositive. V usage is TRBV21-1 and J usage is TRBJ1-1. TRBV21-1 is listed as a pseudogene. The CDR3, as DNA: TGTGCCAGCAGCACTAGACCGTTGAACACTGAAGCTTTCTTT. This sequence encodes CASSTRPLNTEAFF.